This TCR beta chain derives from a study of Ad26.COV2.S vaccination and SARS-CoV-2 variants. Study-level results: After vaccination, reports described spike-specific CD8+ and CD4+ T cell responses as showing substantial breadth.

Looked up from germline, CDR1 is SGHAT and CDR2 is FQNNGV. The CDR3 covers 10 residues. Trimming pared 1 base from V and 8 bases from J, leaving 2 bases between. Profiling relied on immunoSEQ multiplex PCR, and the TCRdb table lists in-frame clones only, not all of them. The sample shows 350,000 to 450,000 clones, approximately 90% of them seen only once. Only a few counts were recorded for this clone. The antigen is unknown. The chain combines TRBV11-2 with TRBJ1-1; D gene uncertain. Material: peripheral blood, obtained after recovery from COVID-19. The receptor was derived from a human donor who had recovered from COVID-19. The DNA of the CDR3 is TGTGCCAGCAGCTTAGTAGAAGCTTTCTTT. Protein product: CASSLVEAFF.